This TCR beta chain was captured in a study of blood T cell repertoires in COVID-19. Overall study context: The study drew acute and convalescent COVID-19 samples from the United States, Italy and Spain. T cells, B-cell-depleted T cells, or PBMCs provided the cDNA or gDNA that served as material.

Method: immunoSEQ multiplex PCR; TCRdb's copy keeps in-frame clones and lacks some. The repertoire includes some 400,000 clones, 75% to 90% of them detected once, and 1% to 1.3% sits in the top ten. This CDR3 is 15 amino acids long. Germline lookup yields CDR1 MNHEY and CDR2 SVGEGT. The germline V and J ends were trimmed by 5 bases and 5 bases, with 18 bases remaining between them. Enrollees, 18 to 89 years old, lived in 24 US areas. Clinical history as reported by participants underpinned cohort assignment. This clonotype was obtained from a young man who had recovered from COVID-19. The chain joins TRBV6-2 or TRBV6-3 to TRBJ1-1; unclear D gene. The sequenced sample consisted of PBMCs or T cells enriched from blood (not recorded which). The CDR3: CASSPAGRRWTEAFF. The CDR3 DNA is TGTGCCAGCAGTCCGGCGGGCAGGAGATGGACTGAAGCTTTCTTT.